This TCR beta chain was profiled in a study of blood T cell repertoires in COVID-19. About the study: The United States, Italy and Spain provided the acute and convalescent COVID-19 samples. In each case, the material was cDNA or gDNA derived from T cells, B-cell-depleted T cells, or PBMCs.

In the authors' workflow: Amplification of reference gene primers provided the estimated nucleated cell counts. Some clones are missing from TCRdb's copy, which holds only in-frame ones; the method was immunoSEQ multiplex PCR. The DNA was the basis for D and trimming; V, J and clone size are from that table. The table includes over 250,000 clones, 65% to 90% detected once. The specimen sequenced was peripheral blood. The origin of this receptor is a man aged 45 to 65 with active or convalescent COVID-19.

The CDR3 region has the DNA TGTGCCACCAGCAGAGGACAGCTTTCCTACGAGCAGTACTTC. Protein: CATSRGQLSYEQYF. The V call is TRBV15, the J call TRBJ2-7; D might be TRBD1 (5 bases). CDR1 is LNHNV, CDR2 YYDKDF, per germline (reference sequence). This CDR3 has 14 amino acids. V lost 1 base to trimming and J lost 1 base, with 8 bases between them.